The rows below give T cell receptor beta chains drawn from one sample of a study of cytomegalovirus exposure and HLA in healthy donors. The table came from immunoSEQ multiplex PCR; TCRdb's copy has only in-frame clones and leaves some out. The sample lists around 150,000 clones; about three fifths were seen once. Sample: PBMCs. The receptor set was obtained from a woman in her fifties or sixties in good health and CMV-seropositive. The CDR3 runs from the conserved cysteine through the conserved F or W. The D gene is left open where the match is weak. Only part of the rows carry a size: once, few, many, or a class if the clone is expanded.

TRBV7-3	-	TRBJ1-2	-	TGTGCCAGCAGCCGCGGGGGTGCAGGGGCGGACTATGGCTACACCTTC	CASSRGGAGADYGYTF
TRBV9	TRBD1	TRBJ2-2	-	TGTGCCAGCAGCCCGAGAGCCGGGACAGCGAACACCGGGGAGCTGTTTTTT	CASSPRAGTANTGELFF
TRBV7-9	-	TRBJ1-1	-	TGTGCCAGCAGCTTAGGGGCGAACACTGAAGCTTTCTTT	CASSLGANTEAFF
TRBV28	TRBD1	TRBJ2-7	-	TGTGCCAGCAGTCCCGGGACAGGGGGCTCCTACGAGCAGTACTTC	CASSPGTGGSYEQYF
TRBV28	-	TRBJ2-7	-	TGTGCCAGCAGTTGGAACTACGAGCAGTACTTC	CASSWNYEQYF
TRBV28	TRBD1	TRBJ1-1	-	TGTGCCAGCAGTTTCCCCCCAGGACAGGGCGAAGCTTTCTTT	CASSFPPGQGEAFF
TRBV23-1	-	TRBJ2-1	few	TGCGCCAGCAAATCCGGGCAGGGGTATGAGCAGTTCTTC	CASKSGQGYEQFF
TRBV6-5	-	TRBJ2-7	-	TGTGCCAGCAGTTACAGGGGTTCCTACGAGCAGTACTTC	CASSYRGSYEQYF
TRBV6-6	-	TRBJ2-2	once	TGTGCCAGCGTCGGGGGAACCGGGGAGCTGTTTTTT	CASVGGTGELFF
TRBV7-9	-	TRBJ1-1	-	TGTGCCAGCAGCTCTCAAAACGGGGACACTGAAGCTTTCTTT	CASSSQNGDTEAFF
TRBV5-4	TRBD2	TRBJ2-1	once	TGTGCCACCCCAAAAAAGGGGACTAGCGGGAGGTCTAAGGGGAATGAGCAGTTCTTC	CATPKKGTSGRSKGNEQFF
TRBV5-1	-	TRBJ1-5	few	TGCGCCAGCAGCCCCGGACAGAATCAGCCCCAGCATTTT	CASSPGQNQPQHF
TRBV29-1	-	TRBJ2-7	-	TGCAGCGTTGACGGGGTAGAGGGCAGCCCCTACGAGCAGTACTTC	CSVDGVEGSPYEQYF
TRBV5-1	TRBD2	TRBJ2-1	few	TGCGCCAGCAGCCAGGCGGGAGGGAATGAGCAGTTCTTC	CASSQAGGNEQFF
TRBV20-1	-	TRBJ2-7	-	TGCAGTTTGCGGGCCCCCTACGAGCAGTACTTC	CSLRAPYEQYF
TRBV30	-	TRBJ2-3	-	TGTGCCTGGAGGACCCTACTAGGAGGAGATACGCAGTATTTT	CAWRTLLGGDTQYF
TRBV7-9	-	TRBJ2-7	few	TGTGCCAGCAGCACCCGAGCGCCAACCTACGAGCAGTACTTC	CASSTRAPTYEQYF
TRBV7-6	TRBD1	TRBJ2-5	-	TGTGCCAGCAGCTTAAACCCTCCGGGACAGGAAGAGACCCAGTACTTC	CASSLNPPGQEETQYF